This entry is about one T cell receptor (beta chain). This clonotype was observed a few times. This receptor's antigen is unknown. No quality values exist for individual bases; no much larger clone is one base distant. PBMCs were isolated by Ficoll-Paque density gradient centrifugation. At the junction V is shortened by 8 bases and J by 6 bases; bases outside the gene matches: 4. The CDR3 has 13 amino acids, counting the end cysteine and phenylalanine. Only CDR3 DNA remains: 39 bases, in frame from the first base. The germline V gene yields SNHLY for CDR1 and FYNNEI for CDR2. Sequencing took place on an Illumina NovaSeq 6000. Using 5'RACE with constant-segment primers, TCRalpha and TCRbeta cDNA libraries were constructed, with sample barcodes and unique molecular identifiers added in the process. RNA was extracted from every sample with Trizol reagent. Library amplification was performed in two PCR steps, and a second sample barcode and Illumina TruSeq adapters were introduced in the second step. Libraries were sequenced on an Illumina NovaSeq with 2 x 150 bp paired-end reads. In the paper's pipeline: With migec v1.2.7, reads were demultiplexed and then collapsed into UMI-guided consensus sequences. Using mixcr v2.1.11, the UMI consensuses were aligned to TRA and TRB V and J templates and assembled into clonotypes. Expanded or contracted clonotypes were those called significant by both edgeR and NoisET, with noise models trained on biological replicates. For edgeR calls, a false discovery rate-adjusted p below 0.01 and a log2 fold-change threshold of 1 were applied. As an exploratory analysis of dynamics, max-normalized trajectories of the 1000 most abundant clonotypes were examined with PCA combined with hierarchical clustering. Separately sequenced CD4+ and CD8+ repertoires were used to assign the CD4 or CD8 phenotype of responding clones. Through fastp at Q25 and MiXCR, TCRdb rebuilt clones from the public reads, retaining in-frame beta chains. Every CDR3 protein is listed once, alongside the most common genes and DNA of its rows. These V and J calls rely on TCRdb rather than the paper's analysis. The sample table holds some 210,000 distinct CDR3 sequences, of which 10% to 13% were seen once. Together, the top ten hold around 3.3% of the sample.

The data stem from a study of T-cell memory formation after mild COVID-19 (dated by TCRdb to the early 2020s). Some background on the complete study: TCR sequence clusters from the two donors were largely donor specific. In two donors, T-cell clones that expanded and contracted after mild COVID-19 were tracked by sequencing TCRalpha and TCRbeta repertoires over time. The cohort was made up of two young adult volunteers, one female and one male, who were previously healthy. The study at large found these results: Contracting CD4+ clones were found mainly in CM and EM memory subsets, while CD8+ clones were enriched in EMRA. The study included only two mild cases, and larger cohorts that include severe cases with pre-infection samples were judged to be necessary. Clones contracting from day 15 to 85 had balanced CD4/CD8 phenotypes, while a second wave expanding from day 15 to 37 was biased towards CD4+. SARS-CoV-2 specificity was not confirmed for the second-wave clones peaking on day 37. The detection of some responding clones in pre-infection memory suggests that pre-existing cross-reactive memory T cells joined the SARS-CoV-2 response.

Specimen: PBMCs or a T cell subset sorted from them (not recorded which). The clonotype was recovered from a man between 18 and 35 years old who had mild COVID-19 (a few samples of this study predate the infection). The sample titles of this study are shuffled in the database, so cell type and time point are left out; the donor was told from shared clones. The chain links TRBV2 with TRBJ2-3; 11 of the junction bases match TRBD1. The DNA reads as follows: TGTGCCAGCGGACAGGGGGCCGGTGATACGCAGTATTTT. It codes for CASGQGAGDTQYF.